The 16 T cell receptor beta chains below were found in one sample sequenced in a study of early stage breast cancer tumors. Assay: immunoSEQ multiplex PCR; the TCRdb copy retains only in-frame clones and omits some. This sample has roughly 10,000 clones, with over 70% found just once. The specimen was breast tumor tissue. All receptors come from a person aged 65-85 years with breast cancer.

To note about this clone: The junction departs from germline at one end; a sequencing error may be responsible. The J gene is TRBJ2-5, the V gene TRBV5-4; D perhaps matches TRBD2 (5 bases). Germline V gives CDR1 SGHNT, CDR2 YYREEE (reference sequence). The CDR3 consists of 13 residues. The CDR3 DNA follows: TGTGCCAGCAGTTTGGGAGCCGTGGAGACCCAGTACTTC. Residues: CASSLGAVETQYF.

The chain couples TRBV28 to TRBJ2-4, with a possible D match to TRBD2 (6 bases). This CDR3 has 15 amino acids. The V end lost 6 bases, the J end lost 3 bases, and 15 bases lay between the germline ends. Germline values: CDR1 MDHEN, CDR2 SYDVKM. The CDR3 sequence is CASSVPGRDKNIQYF. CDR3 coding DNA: TGTGCCAGCAGCGTCCCCGGGCGGGACAAAAACATTCAGTACTTC.

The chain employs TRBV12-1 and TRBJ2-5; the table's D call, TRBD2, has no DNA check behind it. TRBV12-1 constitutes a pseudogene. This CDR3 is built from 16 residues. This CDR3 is CASTSVLAEYQETQYF. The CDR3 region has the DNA TGTGCCAGCACCTCCGTACTAGCGGAGTACCAAGAGACCCAGTACTTC.

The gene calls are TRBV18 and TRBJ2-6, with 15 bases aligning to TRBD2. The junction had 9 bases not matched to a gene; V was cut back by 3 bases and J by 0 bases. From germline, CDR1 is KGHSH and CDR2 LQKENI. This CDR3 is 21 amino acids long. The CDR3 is CASSPRWTSGGDSSGANVLTF. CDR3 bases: TGTGCCAGCTCACCCCGGTGGACTAGCGGGGGGGACAGCTCTGGGGCCAACGTCCTGACTTTC.

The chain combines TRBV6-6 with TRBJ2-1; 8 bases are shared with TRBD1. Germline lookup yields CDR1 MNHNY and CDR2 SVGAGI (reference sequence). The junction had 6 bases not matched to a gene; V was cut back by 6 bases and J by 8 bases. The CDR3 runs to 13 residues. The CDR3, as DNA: TGTGCCAGCAGGCGGCAGGGGGCTGATGAGCAGTTCTTC. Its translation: CASRRQGADEQFF.

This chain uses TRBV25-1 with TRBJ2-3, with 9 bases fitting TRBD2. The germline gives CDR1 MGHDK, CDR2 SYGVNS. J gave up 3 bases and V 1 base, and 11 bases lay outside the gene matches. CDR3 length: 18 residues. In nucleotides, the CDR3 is TGTGCCAGCAGTGAATCTAGGCTAGCGGGGACCACTACAGATACGCAGTATTTT. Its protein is CASSESRLAGTTTDTQYF.

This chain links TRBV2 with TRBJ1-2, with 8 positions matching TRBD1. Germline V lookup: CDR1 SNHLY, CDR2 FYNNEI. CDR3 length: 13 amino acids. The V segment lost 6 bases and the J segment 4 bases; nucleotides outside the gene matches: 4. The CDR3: CASRAGTGYGYTF. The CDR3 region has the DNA TGTGCCAGCAGGGCCGGGACAGGCTATGGCTACACCTTC.

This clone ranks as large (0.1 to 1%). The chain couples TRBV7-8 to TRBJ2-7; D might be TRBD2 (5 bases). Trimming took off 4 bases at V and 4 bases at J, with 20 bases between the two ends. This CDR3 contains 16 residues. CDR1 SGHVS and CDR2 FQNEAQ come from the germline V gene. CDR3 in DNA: TGTGCCAGCAGCTCTCGCCGCAGCGGACCAGGTTACGAGCAGTACTTC. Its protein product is CASSSRRSGPGYEQYF.

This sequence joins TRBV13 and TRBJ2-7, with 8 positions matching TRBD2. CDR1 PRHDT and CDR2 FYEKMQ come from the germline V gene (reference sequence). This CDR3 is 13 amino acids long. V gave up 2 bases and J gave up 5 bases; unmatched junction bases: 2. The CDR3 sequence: CASSLRAGDEQYF. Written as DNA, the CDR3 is TGTGCCAGCAGCTTAAGAGCGGGGGACGAGCAGTACTTC.

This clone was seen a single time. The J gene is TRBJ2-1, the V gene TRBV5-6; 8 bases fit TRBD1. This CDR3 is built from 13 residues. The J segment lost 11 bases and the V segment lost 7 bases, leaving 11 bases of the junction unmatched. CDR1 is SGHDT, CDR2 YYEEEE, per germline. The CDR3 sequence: CASLAIGQGKQFF. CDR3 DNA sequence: TGTGCCAGCCTAGCGATAGGACAGGGTAAGCAGTTCTTC.

The CDR3 region is CAISLTESTGELFF. The CDR3 DNA follows: TGTGCCATCAGCCTGACAGAGAGCACCGGGGAGCTGTTTTTT. This chain uses TRBV10-3 with TRBJ2-2; D may be TRBD1 (5 bases). Germline CDR1 is ENHRY and CDR2 is SYGVKD. The V gene lost 6 bases and the J gene lost 4 bases, with 12 bases spanning the gap. CDR3 length equals 14 residues.

The CDR3 nucleotides are TGTGCCAGCAGCGAGGACTCGAACACCGGGGAGCTGTTTTTT. Translating it yields CASSEDSNTGELFF. The genes are TRBV5-5 and TRBJ2-2; tentative D call: TRBD2 (5 bases). The CDR3 consists of 14 residues. The germline gives CDR1 SGHKS, CDR2 YYEKEE (reference sequence). Trimming stripped 4 bases from V and 0 bases from J, with 7 bases between.

The CDR3 loop reads CASSSGDQPQHF. The DNA of the CDR3 is TGTGCCAGCAGCTCGGGGGATCAGCCCCAGCATTTT. The chain employs TRBV11-2 and TRBJ1-5; maybe TRBD1 (5 bases). Looked up from germline, CDR1 is SGHAT and CDR2 is FQNNGV. The CDR3 is made up of 12 amino acids. With 4 bases removed from V and 5 bases from J, the gap between germline ends came to 6 bases.

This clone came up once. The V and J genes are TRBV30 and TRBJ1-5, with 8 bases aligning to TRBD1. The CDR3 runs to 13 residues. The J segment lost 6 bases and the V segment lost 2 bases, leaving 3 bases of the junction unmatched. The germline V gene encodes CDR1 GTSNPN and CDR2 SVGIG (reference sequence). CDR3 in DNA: TGTGCCTGGAGTCTACAGGGGGTTCAGCCCCAGCATTTT. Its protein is CAWSLQGVQPQHF.

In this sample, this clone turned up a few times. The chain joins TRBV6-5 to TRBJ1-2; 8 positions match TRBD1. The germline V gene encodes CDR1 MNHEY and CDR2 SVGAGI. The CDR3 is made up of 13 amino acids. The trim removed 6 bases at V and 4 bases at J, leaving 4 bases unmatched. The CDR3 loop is CASRDREIYGYTF. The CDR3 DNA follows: TGTGCCAGCAGGGACAGGGAGATCTATGGCTACACCTTC.

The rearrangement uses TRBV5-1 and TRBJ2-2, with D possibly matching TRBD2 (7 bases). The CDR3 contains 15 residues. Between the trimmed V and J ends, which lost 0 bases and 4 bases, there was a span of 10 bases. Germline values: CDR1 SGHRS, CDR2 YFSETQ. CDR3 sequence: CASSLEGGFTGELFF. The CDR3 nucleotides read TGCGCCAGCAGCTTGGAGGGGGGGTTCACCGGGGAGCTGTTTTTT.